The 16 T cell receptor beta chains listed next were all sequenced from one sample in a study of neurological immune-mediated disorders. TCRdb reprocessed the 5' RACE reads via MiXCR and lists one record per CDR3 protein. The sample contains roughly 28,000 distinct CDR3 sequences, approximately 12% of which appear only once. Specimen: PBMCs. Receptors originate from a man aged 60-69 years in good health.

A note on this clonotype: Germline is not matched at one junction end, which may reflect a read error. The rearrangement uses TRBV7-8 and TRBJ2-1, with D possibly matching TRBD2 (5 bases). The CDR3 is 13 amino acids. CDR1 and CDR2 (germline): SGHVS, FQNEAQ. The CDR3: CTSSPGRYNEQFF. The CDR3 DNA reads TGTACCAGCAGCCCGGGGAGATACAATGAGCAGTTCTTC.

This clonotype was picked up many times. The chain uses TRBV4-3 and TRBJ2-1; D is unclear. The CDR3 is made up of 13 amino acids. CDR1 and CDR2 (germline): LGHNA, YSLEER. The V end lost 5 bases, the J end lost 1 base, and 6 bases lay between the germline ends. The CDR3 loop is CASSMFSYNEQFF. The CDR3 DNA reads TGCGCCAGCAGCATGTTTTCCTACAATGAGCAGTTCTTC.

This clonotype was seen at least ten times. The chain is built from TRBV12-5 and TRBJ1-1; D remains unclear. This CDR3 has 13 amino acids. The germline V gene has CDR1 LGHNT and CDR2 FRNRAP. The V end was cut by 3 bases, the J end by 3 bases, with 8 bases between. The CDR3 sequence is CASGFGSDTEAFF. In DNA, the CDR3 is TGTGCTAGTGGTTTCGGGAGTGACACTGAAGCTTTCTTT.

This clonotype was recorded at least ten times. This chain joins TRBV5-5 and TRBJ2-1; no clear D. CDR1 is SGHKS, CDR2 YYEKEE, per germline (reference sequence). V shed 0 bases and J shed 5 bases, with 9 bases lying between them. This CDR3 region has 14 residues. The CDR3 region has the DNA TGTGCCAGCAGCTTGGTGGGAACCCACAATGAGCAGTTCTTC. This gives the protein CASSLVGTHNEQFF.

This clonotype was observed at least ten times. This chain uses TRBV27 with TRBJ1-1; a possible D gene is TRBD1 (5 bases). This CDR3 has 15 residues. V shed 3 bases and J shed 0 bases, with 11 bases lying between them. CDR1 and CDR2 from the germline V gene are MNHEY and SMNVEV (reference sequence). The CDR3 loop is CASSFNRYMNTEAFF. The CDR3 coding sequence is TGTGCCAGCAGTTTCAACAGGTACATGAACACTGAAGCTTTCTTT.

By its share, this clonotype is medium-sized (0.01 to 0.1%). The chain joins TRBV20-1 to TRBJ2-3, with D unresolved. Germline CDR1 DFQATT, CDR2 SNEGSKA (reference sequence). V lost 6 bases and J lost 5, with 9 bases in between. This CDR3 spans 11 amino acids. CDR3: CSANLEDTQYF. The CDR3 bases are TGCAGTGCCAACCTAGAAGATACGCAGTATTTT.

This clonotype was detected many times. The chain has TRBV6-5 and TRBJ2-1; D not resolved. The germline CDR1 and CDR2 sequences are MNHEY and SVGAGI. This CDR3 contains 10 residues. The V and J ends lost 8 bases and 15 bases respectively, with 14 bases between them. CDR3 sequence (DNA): TGTGCCAGCGGTGAGGTTTATGTGTTCTTC. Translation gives CASGEVYVFF.

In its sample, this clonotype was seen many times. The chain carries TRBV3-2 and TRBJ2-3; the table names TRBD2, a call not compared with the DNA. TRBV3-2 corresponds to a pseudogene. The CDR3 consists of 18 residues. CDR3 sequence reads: CASSQDPAGVGDADTQYF. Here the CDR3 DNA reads TGTGCCAGCAGCCAAGATCCAGCGGGAGTAGGGGACGCAGATACGCAGTATTTT.

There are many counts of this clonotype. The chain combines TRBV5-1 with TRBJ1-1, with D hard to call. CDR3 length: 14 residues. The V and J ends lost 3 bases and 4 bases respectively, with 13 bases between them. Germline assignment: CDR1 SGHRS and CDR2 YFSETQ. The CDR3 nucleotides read TGCGCCAGCAGCTCGGGAGTAAGTCTCACTGAAGCTTTCTTT. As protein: CASSSGVSLTEAFF. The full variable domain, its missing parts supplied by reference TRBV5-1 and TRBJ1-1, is KAGVTQTPRYLIKTRGQQVTLSCSPISGHRSVSWYQQTPGQGLQFLFEYFSETQRNKGNFPGRFSGRQFSNSRSEMNVSTLELGDSALYLCASSSGVSLTEAFFGQGTRLTVV.

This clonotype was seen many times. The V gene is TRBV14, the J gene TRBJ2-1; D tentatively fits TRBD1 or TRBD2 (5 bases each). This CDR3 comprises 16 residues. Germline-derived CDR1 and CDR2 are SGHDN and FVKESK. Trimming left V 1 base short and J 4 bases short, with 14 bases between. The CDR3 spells CASSQVLGTEYNEQFF. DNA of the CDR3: TGTGCCAGCAGCCAAGTGTTGGGGACCGAATACAATGAGCAGTTCTTC. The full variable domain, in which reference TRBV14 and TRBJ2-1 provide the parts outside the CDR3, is EAGVTQFPSHSVIEKGQTVTLRCDPISGHDNLYWYRRVMGKEIKFLLHFVKESKQDESGMPNNRFLAERTGGTYSTLKVQPAELEDSGVYFCASSQVLGTEYNEQFFGPGTRLTVL.

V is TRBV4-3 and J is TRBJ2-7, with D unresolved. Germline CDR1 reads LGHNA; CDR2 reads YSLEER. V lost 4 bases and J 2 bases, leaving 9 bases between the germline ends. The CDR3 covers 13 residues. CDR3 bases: TGCGCCAGCAGCCCCTACAGAGCCTACGAGCAGTACTTC. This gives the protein CASSPYRAYEQYF.

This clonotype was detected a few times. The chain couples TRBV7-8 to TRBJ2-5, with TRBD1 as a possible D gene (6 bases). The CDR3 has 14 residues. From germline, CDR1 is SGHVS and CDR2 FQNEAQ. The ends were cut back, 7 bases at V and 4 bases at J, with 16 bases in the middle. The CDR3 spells CASNRDPKVETQYF. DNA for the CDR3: TGTGCCAGCAACAGGGACCCAAAAGTAGAGACCCAGTACTTC.

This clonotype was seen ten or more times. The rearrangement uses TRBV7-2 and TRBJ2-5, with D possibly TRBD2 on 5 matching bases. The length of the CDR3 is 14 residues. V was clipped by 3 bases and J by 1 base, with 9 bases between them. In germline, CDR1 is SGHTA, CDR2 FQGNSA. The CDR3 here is CASSLDWIQETQYF. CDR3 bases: TGTGCCAGCAGCTTGGACTGGATCCAAGAGACCCAGTACTTC.

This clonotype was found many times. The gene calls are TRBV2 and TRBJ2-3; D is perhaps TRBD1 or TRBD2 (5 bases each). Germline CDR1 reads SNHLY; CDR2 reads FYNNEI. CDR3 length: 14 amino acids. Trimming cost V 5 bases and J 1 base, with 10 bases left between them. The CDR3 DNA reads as TGTGCCAGCAGTCGGGACCTAGGCACAGATACGCAGTATTTT. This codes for CASSRDLGTDTQYF.

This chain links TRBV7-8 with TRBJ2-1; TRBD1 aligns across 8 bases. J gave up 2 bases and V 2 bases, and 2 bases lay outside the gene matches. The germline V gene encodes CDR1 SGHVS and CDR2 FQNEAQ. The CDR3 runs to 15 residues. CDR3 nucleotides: TGTGCCAGCAGCTTACAGGGGGCTACCTACAATGAGCAGTTCTTC. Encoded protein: CASSLQGATYNEQFF.

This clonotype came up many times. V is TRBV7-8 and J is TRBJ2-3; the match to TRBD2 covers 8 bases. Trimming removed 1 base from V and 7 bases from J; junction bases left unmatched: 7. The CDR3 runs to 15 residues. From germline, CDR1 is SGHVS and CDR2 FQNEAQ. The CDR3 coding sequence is TGTGCCAGCAGCTTAGGGGCGGGGGGCAGATATACGCAGTATTTT. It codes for CASSLGAGGRYTQYF.